These 22 T cell receptor beta chains were sequenced from one sample in a study of blood T cell repertoires in COVID-19. Measured with immunoSEQ multiplex PCR; TCRdb has only the in-frame clones, and not every one. The data show over 100,000 clones, 84% seen once. The sample was peripheral blood. Receptors originate from a woman of 80 years or more with active or convalescent COVID-19.

The gene calls are TRBV6-2 or TRBV6-3 and TRBJ2-3, with 7 bases aligning to TRBD2. There are 15 residues in the CDR3. Germline V gene sequence: CDR1 MNHEY, CDR2 SVGEGT. V trimming: 0 bases; J trimming: 6 bases; junction bases outside the gene matches: 6. The CDR3, as DNA: TGTGCCAGCAGTTACTCGGGCGGGAGAGCGGATACGCAGTATTTT. Translated: CASSYSGGRADTQYF.

Here the CDR3 DNA reads TGTGCCAGCAGCTCAACAACTTTCACCGGGGAGCTGTTTTTT. It specifies CASSSTTFTGELFF. The chain is built from TRBV7-3 and TRBJ2-2; D gene unclear. Germline CDR1 reads SGHTA; CDR2 reads FQGTGA. There are 14 residues in the CDR3. The ends were cut back, 4 bases at V and 4 bases at J, with 10 bases in the middle.

The chain joins TRBV9 to TRBJ2-7; D possibly corresponds to TRBD2 (5 bases). With 3 bases removed from V and 3 bases from J, the gap between germline ends came to 7 bases. CDR3 length: 12 amino acids. The V gene's germline CDR1 is SGDLS and CDR2 YYNGEE. CDR3 DNA sequence: TGTGCCAGCAGCGCAGGACTCTACGAGCAGTACTTC. Translation gives CASSAGLYEQYF. Filled out from reference TRBV9 and TRBJ2-7, the complete variable domain reads DSGVTQTPKHLITATGQRVTLRCSPRSGDLSVYWYQQSLDQGLQFLIQYYNGEERAKGNILERFSAQQFPDLHSELNLSSLELGDSALYFCASSAGLYEQYFGPGTRLTVT.

V usage is TRBV3-1 (or the pseudogene TRBV3-2) and J usage is TRBJ2-3; 8 bases map to TRBD2. Germline values: CDR1 LGHDT, CDR2 YNNKEL (reference sequence). This CDR3 region has 16 residues. The V and J ends lost 0 bases and 4 bases, in that order; junction bases with no gene match: 6. The CDR3 loop reads CASSQEGLAGPDTQYF. DNA of the CDR3: TGTGCCAGCAGCCAAGAAGGCCTAGCGGGCCCAGATACGCAGTATTTT.

The CDR3 protein is CASSTGQGGEKLFF. CDR3 DNA sequence: TGTGCCAGCAGCACGGGACAGGGTGGAGAAAAACTGTTTTTT. V gene TRBV5-6 combines with J gene TRBJ1-4; 9 bases map to TRBD1. The CDR3 has 14 amino acids. The V gene end was trimmed by 4 bases and the J gene end by 8 bases; junction bases not matched to a gene: 6. Germline CDR1 is SGHDT and CDR2 is YYEEEE.

This clone came up a few times. The chain uses TRBV18 and TRBJ2-3, with 7 nucleotides matching TRBD2. This CDR3 is 16 amino acids long. Trimming removed 0 bases from V and 2 bases from J; junction bases left unmatched: 5. Germline-derived CDR1 and CDR2 are KGHSH and LQKENI. CDR3 sequence: CASSPPRGRNTDTQYF. CDR3 DNA: TGTGCCAGCTCACCACCGCGGGGGAGGAACACAGATACGCAGTATTTT.

This sequence joins TRBV7-3 and TRBJ2-2, with 13 nucleotides matching TRBD2. Germline-derived CDR1 and CDR2 are SGHTA and FQGTGA. Trimming at V came to 5 bases and at J to 7 bases, leaving 7 bases not matched to a gene. The CDR3 is made up of 16 amino acids. The CDR3 is CASSILTSGRYGELFF. The DNA for the CDR3 is TGTGCCAGCAGCATCTTGACTAGCGGGAGGTACGGGGAGCTGTTTTTT.

This clone has just a few counts. The chain carries TRBV4-2 and TRBJ2-7, with 11 bases lining up with TRBD2. The CDR3 runs to 15 residues. Germline V lookup: CDR1 LGHNA, CDR2 YNFKEQ. Trimming took 0 bases from V and 7 from J; bases not matched to a gene: 5. The CDR3 loop reads CASSQEGLAGVEQYF. The CDR3 bases are TGTGCCAGCAGCCAAGAAGGACTAGCGGGCGTTGAGCAGTACTTC.

The chain has TRBV27 and TRBJ1-6; unclear D gene. The CDR3 is made up of 15 amino acids. The ends were cut back, 2 bases at V and 0 bases at J, with 5 bases in the middle. The V gene's germline CDR1 is MNHEY and CDR2 SMNVEV (reference sequence). CDR3 sequence: CASSLRSSYNSPLHF. The CDR3, as DNA: TGTGCCAGCAGTTTAAGGAGCTCCTATAATTCACCCCTCCACTTT.

The rearrangement joins TRBV5-1 to TRBJ1-4, with 9 bases lining up with TRBD1. Germline V lookup: CDR1 SGHRS, CDR2 YFSETQ. V lost 4 bases and J lost 8; bases outside the gene matches: 6. The CDR3 contains 14 residues. CDR3 DNA: TGCGCCAGCAGCCAAGGACAGGGGCACGAAAAACTGTTTTTT. Its translation is CASSQGQGHEKLFF.

The rearrangement joins TRBV3-1 (or the pseudogene TRBV3-2) to TRBJ1-2; D gene unclear. The germline gives CDR1 LGHDT, CDR2 YNNKEL (reference sequence). Trimming shortened V by 1 base and J by 10 bases, and 7 bases separated the two germline ends. The CDR3 contains 11 residues. CDR3 loop: CASSQGRVYTF. CDR3 nucleotide sequence: TGTGCCAGCAGCCAAGGAAGAGTCTACACCTTC.

The chain employs TRBV5-5 and TRBJ2-5; D is undetermined. Germline V CDR1 and CDR2: SGHKS, YYEKEE (reference sequence). Deletions cut 4 bases from V and 0 bases from J, with 7 bases between. The CDR3 spans 13 residues. CDR3 amino acids: CASSPGDQETQYF. CDR3 DNA: TGTGCCAGCAGCCCCGGTGACCAAGAGACCCAGTACTTC.

A word on this clone: One end of the junction fails to match germline, which may point to a read error. This sequence joins TRBV19 and TRBJ2-1, with 11 bases identical to TRBD2. Germline CDR1 reads LNHDA; CDR2 reads SQIVND (reference sequence). The CDR3 loop spans 15 amino acids. The CDR3 loop reads CASRIAGGDLNEQFF. Here the CDR3 DNA reads TGTGCCAGTAGAATAGCGGGAGGGGATTTAAATGAGCAGTTCTTC.

The genes are TRBV7-3 and TRBJ2-1; TRBD1 is a possible D gene (5 bases). This CDR3 has 14 residues. Germline V CDR1 and CDR2: SGHTA, FQGTGA. Between the trimmed V and J ends, which lost 5 bases and 1 base, there was a span of 9 bases. The chain's CDR3 is CASSQRGSYNEQFF. Written as DNA, the CDR3 is TGTGCCAGCAGCCAAAGGGGATCCTACAATGAGCAGTTCTTC.

The CDR3 sequence: CASTWDSLQPQHF. Here the CDR3 DNA reads TGTGCCAGTACGTGGGACAGCCTGCAGCCCCAGCATTTT. The chain carries TRBV19 and TRBJ1-5, with TRBD1 matching over 7 bases. V lost 7 bases, J lost 7 bases, and 7 bases stayed unmatched. The germline V gene encodes CDR1 LNHDA and CDR2 SQIVND (reference sequence). The CDR3 is made up of 13 amino acids.

The chain has TRBV29-1 and TRBJ1-1, with 8 bases identical to TRBD1. V shed 7 bases, J shed 4 bases, and the junction held 8 bases outside the gene matches. The CDR3 length is 13 residues. Germline CDR1 and CDR2: SQVTM and ANQGSEA. The CDR3 DNA sequence: TGCAGCGCGGGACAGGCCATTCTCACTGAAGCTTTCTTT. Amino acid sequence: CSAGQAILTEAFF.

V and J are TRBV2 and TRBJ2-5; 7 bases are a match to TRBD2. The V gene's germline CDR1 is SNHLY and CDR2 FYNNEI. The CDR3 sequence is 14 residues long. V shed 4 bases, J shed 1 base, and the junction held 3 bases outside the gene matches. The chain's CDR3 is CASSGLARQETQYF. DNA for the CDR3: TGTGCCAGCAGTGGACTAGCACGCCAAGAGACCCAGTACTTC.

The rearrangement uses TRBV6-5 and TRBJ1-2, with D unresolved. Germline V gene sequence: CDR1 MNHEY, CDR2 SVGAGI. V lost 5 bases, J lost 4 bases, and 11 bases lay in between. There are 13 residues in the CDR3. As DNA, the CDR3 is TGTGCCAGCAGTCCCGTTGCGCCCTATGGCTACACCTTC. Protein product: CASSPVAPYGYTF.

The V and J genes are TRBV29-1 and TRBJ2-1; 11 nucleotides line up with TRBD2. The length of the CDR3 is 14 residues. Per germline, CDR1 SQVTM and CDR2 ANQGSEA. V dropped 6 bases and J dropped 4; count of bases not matched to a gene: 5. CDR3 coding DNA: TGCAGCGTATCGATAGCGGGAGGGTACAATGAGCAGTTCTTC. Protein sequence: CSVSIAGGYNEQFF.

The genes are TRBV5-1 and TRBJ2-7; weak D call: TRBD2 (6 bases). The CDR3 length is 15 residues. CDR1 and CDR2 from the germline V gene are SGHRS and YFSETQ. V was clipped by 3 bases and J by 5 bases, with 18 bases between them. CDR3 residues: CASSWVAGSGHEQYF. In DNA form, the CDR3 reads TGCGCCAGCAGCTGGGTTGCAGGGAGCGGGCACGAGCAGTACTTC. The whole variable domain, remainder taken from reference TRBV5-1 and TRBJ2-7, is KAGVTQTPRYLIKTRGQQVTLSCSPISGHRSVSWYQQTPGQGLQFLFEYFSETQRNKGNFPGRFSGRQFSNSRSEMNVSTLELGDSALYLCASSWVAGSGHEQYFGPGTRLTVT.

This chain uses TRBV28 with TRBJ1-6, with 8 bases aligning to TRBD1. Germline CDR1 and CDR2: MDHEN and SYDVKM. J gave up 9 bases and V 4 bases, and 5 bases lay outside the gene matches. The CDR3 is 14 amino acids. CDR3 residues: CASSSPDRASPLHF. The CDR3 region has the DNA TGTGCCAGCAGTTCCCCGGACAGGGCTTCACCCCTCCACTTT. Supplemented by reference TRBV28 and TRBJ1-6, the full variable domain reads DVKVTQSSRYLVKRTGEKVFLECVQDMDHENMFWYRQDPGLGLRLIYFSYDVKMKEKGDIPEGYSVSREKKERFSLILESASTNQTSMYLCASSSPDRASPLHFGNGTRLTVT.

The rearrangement joins TRBV3-1 (or the pseudogene TRBV3-2) to TRBJ1-1; TRBD1 matches at 8 bases. CDR1 and CDR2 (germline): LGHDT, YNNKEL (reference sequence). J gave up 11 bases and V 4 bases, and 9 bases lay outside the gene matches. The CDR3 covers 13 residues. For the CDR3, the DNA is TGTGCCAGCAGCCTACAGGGGGATTTCGGGGCTTTCTTT. This codes for CASSLQGDFGAFF.